This entry is about one TCR beta chain. The antigen is not known. This sample was taken from a study of metastatic and nonmetastatic thyroid tumors. Study context: Repertoires from blood and tumor or nodule tissue of malignant and benign thyroid patients were compared. Study findings and constraints: When malignant thyroid tumors were compared with benign nodules, TCR beta diversity was reportedly significantly higher in the malignant tumors. This held in both blood and tumor samples.

No patient had received any treatment before thyroid surgery. Per the authors' pipeline: CDR3 was compared across clinicopathological groups, and the resulting differences were used to build a distant-metastasis classifier for papillary thyroid cancer. TCRdb re-analyzed the PCR reads through MiXCR. None of the V and J calls come from the authors' own analysis; TCRdb made them. The table has 15,000 or so clones, 33% seen once. This TCR came from a male donor with papillary thyroid cancer or a benign thyroid nodule (not recorded which). Some clones in this sample may be carry-over from other donors' samples. The material sequenced was tumor tissue.

The CDR3 DNA reads as TGCAGTGCTAGAGATCCACCCTTCGCGGCCAATTCACCCCTCCACTTT. It translates to CSARDPPFAANSPLHF. V and J are TRBV20-1 and TRBJ1-6; unclear D gene. The V and J ends lost 0 bases and 7 bases respectively, with 16 bases between them. Germline lookup yields CDR1 DFQATT and CDR2 SNEGSKA (reference sequence). The length of the CDR3 is 16 residues.